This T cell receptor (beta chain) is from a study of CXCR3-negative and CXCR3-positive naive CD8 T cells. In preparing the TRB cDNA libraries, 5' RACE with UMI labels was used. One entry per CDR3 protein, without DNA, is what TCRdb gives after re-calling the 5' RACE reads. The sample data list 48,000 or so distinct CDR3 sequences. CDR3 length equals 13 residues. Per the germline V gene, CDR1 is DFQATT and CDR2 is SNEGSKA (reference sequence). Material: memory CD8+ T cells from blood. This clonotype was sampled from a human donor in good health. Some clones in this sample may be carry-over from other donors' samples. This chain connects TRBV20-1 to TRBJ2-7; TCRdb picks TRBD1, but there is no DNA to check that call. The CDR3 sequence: CSASTGRTYEQYF.